The entry below describes one TCR beta chain. This entry is derived from a study of blood T cell repertoires in COVID-19. Study overall: Italy, Spain and the United States were the sources of the convalescent and acute COVID-19 samples. Sample material is recorded as cDNA or gDNA derived from T cells, B-cell-depleted T cells, or PBMCs.

The authors' processing: Estimation of nucleated cell counts was performed using reference gene primer amplification. The method was immunoSEQ multiplex PCR; TCRdb's version includes in-frame clones alone and lacks a portion of them. V, J and clone size derive from that table, while D and trimming were established from the DNA sequence. This sample has over 350,000 clones, with 86% found just once. The CDR3 has 13 amino acids. CDR1 and CDR2 (germline): MNHEY, SMNVEV (reference sequence). V dropped 5 bases and J dropped 11; count of bases not matched to a gene: 11. This receptor was obtained from a woman in her 30s with active or convalescent COVID-19. The specimen was peripheral blood. The rearrangement links TRBV27 to TRBJ1-1; 7 nucleotides match TRBD1. CDR3 sequence: CASSTWDRRRAFF. The CDR3 coding sequence is TGTGCCAGCAGTACATGGGACAGACGCAGGGCTTTCTTT.